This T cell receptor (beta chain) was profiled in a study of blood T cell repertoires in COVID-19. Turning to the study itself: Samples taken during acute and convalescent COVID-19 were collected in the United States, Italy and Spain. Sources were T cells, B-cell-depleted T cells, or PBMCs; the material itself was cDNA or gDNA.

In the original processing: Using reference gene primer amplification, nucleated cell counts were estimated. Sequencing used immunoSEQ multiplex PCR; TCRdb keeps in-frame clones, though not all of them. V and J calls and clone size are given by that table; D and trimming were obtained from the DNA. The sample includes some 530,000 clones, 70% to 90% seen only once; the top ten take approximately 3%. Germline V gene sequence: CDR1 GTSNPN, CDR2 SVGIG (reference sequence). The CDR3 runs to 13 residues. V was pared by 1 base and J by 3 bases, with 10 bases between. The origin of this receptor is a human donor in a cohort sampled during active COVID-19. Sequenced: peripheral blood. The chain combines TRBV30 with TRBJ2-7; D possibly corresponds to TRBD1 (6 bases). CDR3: CAWSEQGLYEQYF. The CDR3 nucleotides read TGTGCCTGGAGTGAACAGGGCCTCTACGAGCAGTACTTC.